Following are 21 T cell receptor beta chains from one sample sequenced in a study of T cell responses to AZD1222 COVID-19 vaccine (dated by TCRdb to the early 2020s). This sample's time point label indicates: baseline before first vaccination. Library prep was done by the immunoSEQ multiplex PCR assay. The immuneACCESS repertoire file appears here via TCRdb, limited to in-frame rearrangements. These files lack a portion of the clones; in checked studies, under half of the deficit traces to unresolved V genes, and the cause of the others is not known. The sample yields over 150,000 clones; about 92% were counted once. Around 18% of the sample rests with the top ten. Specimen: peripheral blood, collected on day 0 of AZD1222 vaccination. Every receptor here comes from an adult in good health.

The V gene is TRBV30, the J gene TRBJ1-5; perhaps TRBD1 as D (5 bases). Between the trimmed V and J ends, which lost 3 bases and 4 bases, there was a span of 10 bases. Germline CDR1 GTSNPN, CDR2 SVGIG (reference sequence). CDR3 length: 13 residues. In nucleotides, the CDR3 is TGTGCCTGGAGCGGGGACGGAAATCAGCCCCAGCATTTT. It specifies CAWSGDGNQPQHF.

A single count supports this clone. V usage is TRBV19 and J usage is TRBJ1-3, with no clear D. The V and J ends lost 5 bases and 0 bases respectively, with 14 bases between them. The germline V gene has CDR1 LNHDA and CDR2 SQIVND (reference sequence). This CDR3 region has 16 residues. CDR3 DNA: TGTGCCAGTAGTGTACAGCTTTCCCTCTCTGGAAACACCATATATTTT. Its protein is CASSVQLSLSGNTIYF.

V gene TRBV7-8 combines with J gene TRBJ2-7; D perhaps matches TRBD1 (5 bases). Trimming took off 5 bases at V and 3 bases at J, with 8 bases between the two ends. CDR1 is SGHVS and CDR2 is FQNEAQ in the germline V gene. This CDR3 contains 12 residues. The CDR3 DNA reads TGTGCCAGCAGCCTAAGGGGCTACGAGCAGTACTTC. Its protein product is CASSLRGYEQYF.

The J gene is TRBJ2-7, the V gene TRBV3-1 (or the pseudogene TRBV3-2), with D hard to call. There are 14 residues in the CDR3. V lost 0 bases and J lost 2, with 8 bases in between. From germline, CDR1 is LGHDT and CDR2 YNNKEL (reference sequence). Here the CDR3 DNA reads TGTGCCAGCAGCCAAGAAAGGCACCCCTACGAGCAGTACTTC. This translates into CASSQERHPYEQYF.

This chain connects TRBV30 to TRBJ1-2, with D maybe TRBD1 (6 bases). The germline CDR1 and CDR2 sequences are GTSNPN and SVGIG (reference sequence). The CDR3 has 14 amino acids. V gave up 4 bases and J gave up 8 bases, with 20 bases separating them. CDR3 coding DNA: TGTGCCTGGACGCTTGGAGGGGGAGTAGGAGGCTACACCTTC. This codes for CAWTLGGGVGGYTF.

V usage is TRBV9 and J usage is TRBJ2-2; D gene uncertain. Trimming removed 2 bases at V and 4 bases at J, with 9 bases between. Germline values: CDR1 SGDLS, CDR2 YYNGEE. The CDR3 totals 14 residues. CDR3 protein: CASSVVASTGELFF. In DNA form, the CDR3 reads TGTGCCAGCAGCGTCGTGGCAAGCACCGGGGAGCTGTTTTTT.

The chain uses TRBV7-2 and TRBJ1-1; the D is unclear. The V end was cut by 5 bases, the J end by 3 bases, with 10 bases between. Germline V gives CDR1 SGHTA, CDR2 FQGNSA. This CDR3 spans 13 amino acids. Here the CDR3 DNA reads TGTGCCAGCAGCCGCGACGGGTACACTGAAGCTTTCTTT. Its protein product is CASSRDGYTEAFF.

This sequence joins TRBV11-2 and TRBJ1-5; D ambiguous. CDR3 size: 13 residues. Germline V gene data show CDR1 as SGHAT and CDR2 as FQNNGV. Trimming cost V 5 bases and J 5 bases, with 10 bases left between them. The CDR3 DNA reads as TGTGCCAGCAGCGGAACAACGTATCAGCCCCAGCATTTT. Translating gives CASSGTTYQPQHF.

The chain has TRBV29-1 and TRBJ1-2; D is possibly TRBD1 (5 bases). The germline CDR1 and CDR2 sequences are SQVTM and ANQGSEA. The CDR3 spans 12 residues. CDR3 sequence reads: CRAGDGNYGYTF. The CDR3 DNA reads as TGCAGAGCTGGGGACGGTAACTATGGCTACACCTTC.

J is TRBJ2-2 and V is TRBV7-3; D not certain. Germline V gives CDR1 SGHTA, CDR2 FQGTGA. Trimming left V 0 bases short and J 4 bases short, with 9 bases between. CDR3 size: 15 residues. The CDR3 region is CASSLTKGSTGELFF. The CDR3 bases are TGTGCCAGCAGCTTAACTAAGGGATCCACCGGGGAGCTGTTTTTT. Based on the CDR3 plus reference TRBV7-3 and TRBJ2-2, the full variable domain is GAGVSQTPSNKVTEKGKYVELRCDPISGHTALYWYRQSLGQGPEFLIYFQGTGAADDSGLPNDRFFAVRPEGSVSTLKIQRTERGDSAVYLCASSLTKGSTGELFFGEGSRLTVL.

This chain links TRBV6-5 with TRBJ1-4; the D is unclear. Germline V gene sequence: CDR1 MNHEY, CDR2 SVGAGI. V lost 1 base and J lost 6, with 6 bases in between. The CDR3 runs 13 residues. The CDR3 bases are TGTGCCAGCAGTTACTTGCCAGATGAAAAACTGTTTTTT. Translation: CASSYLPDEKLFF.

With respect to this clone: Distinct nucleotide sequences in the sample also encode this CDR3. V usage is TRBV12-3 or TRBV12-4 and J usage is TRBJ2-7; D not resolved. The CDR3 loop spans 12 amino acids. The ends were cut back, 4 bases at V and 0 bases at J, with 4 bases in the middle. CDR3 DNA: TGTGCCAGCAGTTCTGACTCCTACGAGCAGTACTTC. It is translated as CASSSDSYEQYF.

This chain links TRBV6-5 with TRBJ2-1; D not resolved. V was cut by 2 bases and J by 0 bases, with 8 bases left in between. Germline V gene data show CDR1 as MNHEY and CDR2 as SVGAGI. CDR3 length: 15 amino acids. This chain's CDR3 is CASSYGPLSYNEQFF. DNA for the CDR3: TGTGCCAGCAGTTACGGTCCCCTCTCCTACAATGAGCAGTTCTTC.

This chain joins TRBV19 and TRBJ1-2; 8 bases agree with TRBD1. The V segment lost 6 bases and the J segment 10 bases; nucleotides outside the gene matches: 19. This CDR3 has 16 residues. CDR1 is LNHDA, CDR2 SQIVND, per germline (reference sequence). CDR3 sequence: CASRLLPLGGGQDYTF. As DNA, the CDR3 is TGTGCCAGTAGACTCCTTCCTTTGGGGGGGGGACAGGACTACACCTTC.

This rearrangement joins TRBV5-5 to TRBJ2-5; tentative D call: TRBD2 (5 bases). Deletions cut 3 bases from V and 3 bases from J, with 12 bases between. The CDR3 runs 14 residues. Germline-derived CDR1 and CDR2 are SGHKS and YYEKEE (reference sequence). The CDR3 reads CASSSDDGKETQYF. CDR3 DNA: TGTGCCAGCAGCTCAGACGACGGGAAAGAGACCCAGTACTTC. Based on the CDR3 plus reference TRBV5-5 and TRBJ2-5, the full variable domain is DAGVTQSPTHLIKTRGQQVTLRCSPISGHKSVSWYQQVLGQGPQFIFQYYEKEERGRGNFPDRFSARQFPNYSSELNVNALLLGDSALYLCASSSDDGKETQYFGPGTRLLVL.

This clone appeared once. The CDR3 bases are TGCGCCAGCAGCTTGCGTAGGAGCTCCTACGAGCAGTACTTC. Translated: CASSLRRSSYEQYF. The chain joins TRBV5-1 to TRBJ2-7; the D is unclear. V was cut by 1 base and J by 0 bases, with 8 bases left in between. CDR1 is SGHRS and CDR2 is YFSETQ in the germline V gene. The CDR3 is made up of 14 amino acids.

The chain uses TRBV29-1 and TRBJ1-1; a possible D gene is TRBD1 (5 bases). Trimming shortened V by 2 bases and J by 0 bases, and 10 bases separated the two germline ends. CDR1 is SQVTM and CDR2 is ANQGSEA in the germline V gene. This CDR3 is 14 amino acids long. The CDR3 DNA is TGCAGCGTTGAATTGTGGGGCCTGAACACTGAAGCTTTCTTT. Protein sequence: CSVELWGLNTEAFF.

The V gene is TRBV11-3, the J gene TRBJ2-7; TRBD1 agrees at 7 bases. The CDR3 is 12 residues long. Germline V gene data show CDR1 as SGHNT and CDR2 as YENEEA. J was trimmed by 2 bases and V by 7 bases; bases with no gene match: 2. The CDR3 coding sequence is TGTGCCAGCACCCAGGGGGCCTACGAGCAGTACTTC. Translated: CASTQGAYEQYF.

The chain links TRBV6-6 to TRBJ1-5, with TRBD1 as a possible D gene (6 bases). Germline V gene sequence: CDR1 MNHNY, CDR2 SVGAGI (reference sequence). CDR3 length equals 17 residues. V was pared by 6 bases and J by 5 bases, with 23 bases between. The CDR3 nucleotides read TGTGCCAGCAGCCGAGGACCACAGGGTGGGCAGGATCAGCCCCAGCATTTT. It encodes CASSRGPQGGQDQPQHF.

The CDR3 nucleotides are TGTGCCAGCAGCCCTATCTCACACCGACAGCCCCAGCATTTT. Protein: CASSPISHRQPQHF. The rearrangement links TRBV5-8 to TRBJ1-5, with D unclear. Germline V CDR1 and CDR2: SGHTS, YDEGEE. The CDR3 length is 14 residues. V was pared by 4 bases and J by 7 bases, with 15 bases between.

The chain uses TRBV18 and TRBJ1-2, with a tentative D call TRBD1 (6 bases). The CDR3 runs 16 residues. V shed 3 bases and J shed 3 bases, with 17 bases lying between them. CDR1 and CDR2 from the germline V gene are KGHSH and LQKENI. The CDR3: CASSPRTAAFDYGYTF. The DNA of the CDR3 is TGTGCCAGCTCACCTAGGACAGCGGCCTTCGACTATGGCTACACCTTC.